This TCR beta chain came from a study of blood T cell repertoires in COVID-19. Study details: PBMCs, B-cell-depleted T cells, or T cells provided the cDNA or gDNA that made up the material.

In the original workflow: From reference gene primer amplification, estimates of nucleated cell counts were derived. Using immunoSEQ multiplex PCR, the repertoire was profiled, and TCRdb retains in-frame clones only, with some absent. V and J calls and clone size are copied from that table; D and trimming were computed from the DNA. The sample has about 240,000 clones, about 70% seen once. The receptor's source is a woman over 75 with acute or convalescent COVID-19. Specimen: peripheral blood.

CDR3 residues: CASSMNGKGAKSYEQYF. Written as DNA, the CDR3 is TGTGCCAGTAGTATGAACGGGAAGGGGGCAAAGAGCTACGAGCAGTACTTC. The chain employs TRBV19 and TRBJ2-7; TRBD1 agrees at 7 bases. V lost 3 bases and J lost 3; bases outside the gene matches: 14. The CDR3 is 17 amino acids. From germline, CDR1 is LNHDA and CDR2 SQIVND (reference sequence).